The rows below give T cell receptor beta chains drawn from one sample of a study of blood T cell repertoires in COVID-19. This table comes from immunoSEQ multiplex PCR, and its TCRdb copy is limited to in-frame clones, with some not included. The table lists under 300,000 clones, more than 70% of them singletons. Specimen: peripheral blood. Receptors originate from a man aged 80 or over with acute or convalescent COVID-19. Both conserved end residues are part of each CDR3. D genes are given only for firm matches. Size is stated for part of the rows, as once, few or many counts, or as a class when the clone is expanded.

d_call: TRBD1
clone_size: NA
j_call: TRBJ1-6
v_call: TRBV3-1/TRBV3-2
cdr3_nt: TGTGCCAGCAGCCTCCGGGGACAGTATAATTCACCCCTCCACTTT
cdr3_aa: CASSLRGQYNSPLHF

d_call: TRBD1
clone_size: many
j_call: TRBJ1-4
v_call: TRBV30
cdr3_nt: TGTGCCTGGAGATCCGGGACAGGGTGGAATGAAAAACTGTTTTTT
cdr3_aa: CAWRSGTGWNEKLFF

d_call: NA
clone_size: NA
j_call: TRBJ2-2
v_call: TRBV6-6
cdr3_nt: TGTGCCAGCAGAACACCCACCGGGGAGCTGTTTTTT
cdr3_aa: CASRTPTGELFF

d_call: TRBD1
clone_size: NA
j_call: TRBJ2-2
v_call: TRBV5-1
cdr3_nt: TGCGCCAGCAGCTTGTTGTGGACAGGAAACACCGGGGAGCTGTTTTTT
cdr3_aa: CASSLLWTGNTGELFF

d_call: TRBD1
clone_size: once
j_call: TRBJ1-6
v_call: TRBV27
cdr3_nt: TGTGCCAGCAGTTTATACAGGGGAACTGGAAGTCCCCTCCACTTT
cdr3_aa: CASSLYRGTGSPLHF

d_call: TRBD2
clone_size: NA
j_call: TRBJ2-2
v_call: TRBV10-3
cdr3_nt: TGTGCCATCAGTGAGCCCCCGGGACTAGGAAATACGAACACCGGGGAGCTGTTTTTT
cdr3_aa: CAISEPPGLGNTNTGELFF

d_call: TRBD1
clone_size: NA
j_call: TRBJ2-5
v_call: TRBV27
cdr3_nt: TGTGCCAGCAGTTTACCCAGACAGGGTAGACAAGAGACCCAGTACTTC
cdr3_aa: CASSLPRQGRQETQYF

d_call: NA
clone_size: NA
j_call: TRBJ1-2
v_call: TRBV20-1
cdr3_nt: TGCAGTGCTAGTCCCCCTTCCGGGAACTATGGCTACACCTTC
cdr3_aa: CSASPPSGNYGYTF

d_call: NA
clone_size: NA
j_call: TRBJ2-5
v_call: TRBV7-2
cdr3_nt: TGTGCCAGCAGCCCCCGGCGGCAAGAGACCCAGTACTTC
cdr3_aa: CASSPRRQETQYF

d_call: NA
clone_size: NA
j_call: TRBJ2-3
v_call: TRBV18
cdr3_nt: TGTGCCAGCTCAAGGCAGACTAGCACAGATACGCAGTATTTT
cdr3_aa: CASSRQTSTDTQYF

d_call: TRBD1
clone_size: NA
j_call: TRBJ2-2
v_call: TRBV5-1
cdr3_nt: TGCGCCAGCAATTCGGGCAGGGGGCCATCCGGGGAGCTGTTTTTT
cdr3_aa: CASNSGRGPSGELFF

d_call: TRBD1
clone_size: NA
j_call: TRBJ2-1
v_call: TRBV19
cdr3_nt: TGTGCCAGTAGTATAGTAGGGACAGGGGCCAATGAGCAGTTCTTC
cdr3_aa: CASSIVGTGANEQFF

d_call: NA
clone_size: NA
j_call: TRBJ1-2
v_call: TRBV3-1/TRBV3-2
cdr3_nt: TGTGCCAGCAGCCCAATGGCAGGGGAAGGGGGCTACACCTTC
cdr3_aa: CASSPMAGEGGYTF

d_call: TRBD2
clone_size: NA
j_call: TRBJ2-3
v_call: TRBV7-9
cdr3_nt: TGTGCCAGCGGCCTAGCGGGAGGGCCAGATACGCAGTATTTT
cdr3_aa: CASGLAGGPDTQYF

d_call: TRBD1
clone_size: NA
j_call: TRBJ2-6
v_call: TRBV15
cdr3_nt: TGTGCCACCAGCATGGGGGACAGGGTATACTCTGGGGCCAACGTCCTGACTTTC
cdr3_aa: CATSMGDRVYSGANVLTF

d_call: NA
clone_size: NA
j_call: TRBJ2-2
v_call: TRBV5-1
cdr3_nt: TGCGCCAGCAGCTTGGTAAACAGGGTAGCGTCCGGGGAGCTGTTTTTT
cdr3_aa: CASSLVNRVASGELFF

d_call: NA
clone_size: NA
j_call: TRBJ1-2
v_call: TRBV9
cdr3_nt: TGTGCCAGCAGCGTACGTAGGGCGGGCGAGTATGGCTACACCTTC
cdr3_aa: CASSVRRAGEYGYTF

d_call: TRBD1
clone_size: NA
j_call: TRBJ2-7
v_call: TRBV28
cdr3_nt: TGTGCCAGCAGTCCGGACAGGGGGGACTACGAGCAGTACTTC
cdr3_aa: CASSPDRGDYEQYF

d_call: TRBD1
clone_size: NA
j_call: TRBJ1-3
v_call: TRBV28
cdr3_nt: TGTGCCAGCAGCATGACAGGGCTATTCTCTGGAAACACCATATATTTT
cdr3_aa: CASSMTGLFSGNTIYF

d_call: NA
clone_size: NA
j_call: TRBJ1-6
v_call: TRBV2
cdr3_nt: TGTGCCAGCAGGGCTACAGGGCTGGGGAATTCACCCCTCCACTTT
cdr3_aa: CASRATGLGNSPLHF

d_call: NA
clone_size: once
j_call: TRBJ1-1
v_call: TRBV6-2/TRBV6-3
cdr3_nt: TGTGCCAGCAGTCCCGGCCGAGCTGGAGACACTGAAGCTTTCTTT
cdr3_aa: CASSPGRAGDTEAFF

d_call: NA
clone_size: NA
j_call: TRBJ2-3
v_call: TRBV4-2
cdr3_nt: TGTGCCAGCAGCCGACAGACTAGTCTGAGCACAGATACGCAGTATTTT
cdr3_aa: CASSRQTSLSTDTQYF

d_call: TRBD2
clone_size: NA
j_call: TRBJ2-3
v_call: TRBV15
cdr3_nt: TGTGCCACCAGCAGGACTAGCGGGAGGGCTGATACGCAGTATTTT
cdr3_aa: CATSRTSGRADTQYF

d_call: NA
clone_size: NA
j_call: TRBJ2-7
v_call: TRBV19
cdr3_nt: TGTGCCAGTAAAACGGCCCCAGGGACCTACGAGCAGTACTTC
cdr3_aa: CASKTAPGTYEQYF

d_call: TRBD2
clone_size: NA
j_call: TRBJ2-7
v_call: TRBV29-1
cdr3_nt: TGCAGCGTCGGGGGGGTCGGCTACGAGCAGTACTTC
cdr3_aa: CSVGGVGYEQYF

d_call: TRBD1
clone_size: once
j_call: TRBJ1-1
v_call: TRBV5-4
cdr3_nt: TGTGCCAGCAGCTTCGGACAGGGGACCACTGAAGCTTTCTTT
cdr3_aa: CASSFGQGTTEAFF

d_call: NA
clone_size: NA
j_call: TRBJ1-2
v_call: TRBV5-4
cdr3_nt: TGTGCCAGCAGCCGCGAAACTAACTATGGCTACACCTTC
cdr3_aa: CASSRETNYGYTF

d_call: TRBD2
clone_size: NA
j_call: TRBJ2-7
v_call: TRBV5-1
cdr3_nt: TGCGCCAGCAGCGCTAGCGGGGGGGCCTACGAGCAGTACTTC
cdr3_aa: CASSASGGAYEQYF

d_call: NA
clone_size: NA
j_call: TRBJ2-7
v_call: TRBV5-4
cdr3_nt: TGTGCCAGCAGCGTAGGTGGGAGCTCCTACGAGCAGTACTTC
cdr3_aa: CASSVGGSSYEQYF

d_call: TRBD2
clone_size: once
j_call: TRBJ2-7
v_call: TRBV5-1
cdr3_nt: TGCGCCAGCAGCTGGGGGACTAGCGGCACCTACGAGCAGTACTTC
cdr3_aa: CASSWGTSGTYEQYF

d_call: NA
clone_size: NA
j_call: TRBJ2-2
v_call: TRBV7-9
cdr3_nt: TGTGCCAGCAGCCCGAGGGTGGCGGCCGGGGAGCTGTTTTTT
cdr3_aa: CASSPRVAAGELFF

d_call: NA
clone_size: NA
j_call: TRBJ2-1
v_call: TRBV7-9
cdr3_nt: TGTGCCAGTACCCCATTGGGAGGGGGCAATGAGCAGTTCTTC
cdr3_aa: CASTPLGGGNEQFF

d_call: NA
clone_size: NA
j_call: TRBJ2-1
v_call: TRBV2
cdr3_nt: TGTGCCAGCAGTCCCAGGGTAACCCACAATGAGCAGTTCTTC
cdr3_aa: CASSPRVTHNEQFF

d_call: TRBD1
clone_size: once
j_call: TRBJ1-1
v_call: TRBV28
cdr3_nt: TGTGCCAGCAGTTCGAAGACAGGGCTGAAGACTGAAGCTTTCTTT
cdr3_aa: CASSSKTGLKTEAFF

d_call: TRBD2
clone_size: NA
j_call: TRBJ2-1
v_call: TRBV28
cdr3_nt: TGTGCCAGCAGGACTAGCGGGAGGAATGAGCAGTTCTTC
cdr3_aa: CASRTSGRNEQFF

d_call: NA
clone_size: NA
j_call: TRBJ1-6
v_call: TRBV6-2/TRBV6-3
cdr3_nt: TGTGCCAGCAGTTACTCGCAACGAGGGTTGGGGAGCTCCTATAATTCACCCCTCCACTTT
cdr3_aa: CASSYSQRGLGSSYNSPLHF

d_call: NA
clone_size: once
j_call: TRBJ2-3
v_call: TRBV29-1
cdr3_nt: TGCAGCGTAGCCCAGGGGACAGATACGCAGTATTTT
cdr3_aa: CSVAQGTDTQYF

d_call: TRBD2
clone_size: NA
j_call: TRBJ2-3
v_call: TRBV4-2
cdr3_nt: TGTGCCAGCAGCCAAGTCGTTGTCGCGGGGGTGGGCACAGATACGCAGTATTTT
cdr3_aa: CASSQVVVAGVGTDTQYF

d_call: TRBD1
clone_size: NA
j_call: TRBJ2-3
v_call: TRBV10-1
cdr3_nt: TGCGCCAGCAGTGATGGACAGGGCGGCACAGATACGCAGTATTTT
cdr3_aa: CASSDGQGGTDTQYF

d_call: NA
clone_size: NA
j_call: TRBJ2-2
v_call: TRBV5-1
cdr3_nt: TGCGCCAGCAGCGCCGGACCGGGACTGCCTACCGGGGAGCTGTTTTTT
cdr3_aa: CASSAGPGLPTGELFF

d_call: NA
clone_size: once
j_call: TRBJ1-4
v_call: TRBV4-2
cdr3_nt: TGTGCCAGCAGCCAAGAATCCGGGGTAACTAATGAAAAACTGTTTTTT
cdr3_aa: CASSQESGVTNEKLFF

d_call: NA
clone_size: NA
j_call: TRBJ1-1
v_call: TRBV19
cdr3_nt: TGTGCCAGTAATCCGGGGGGCAGGGATCGGTTTGGTGGCACTGAAGCTTTCTTT
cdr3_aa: CASNPGGRDRFGGTEAFF

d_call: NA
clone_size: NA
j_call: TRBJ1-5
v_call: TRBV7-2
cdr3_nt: TGTGCCAGCAGTCCCATGGGGGCAGGGGCTCAGCCCCAGCATTTT
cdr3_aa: CASSPMGAGAQPQHF

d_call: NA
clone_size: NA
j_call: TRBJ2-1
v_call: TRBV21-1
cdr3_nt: TGTGCCAGCAGCAAAGGGGCTAGCGGGGGGCTCAATGAGCAGTTCTTC
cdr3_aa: CASSKGASGGLNEQFF

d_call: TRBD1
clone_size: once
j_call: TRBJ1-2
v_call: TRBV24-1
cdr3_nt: TGTGCCACCAGTGAACCCGGGACAGACCATCCGTTCACCTTC
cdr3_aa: CATSEPGTDHPFTF